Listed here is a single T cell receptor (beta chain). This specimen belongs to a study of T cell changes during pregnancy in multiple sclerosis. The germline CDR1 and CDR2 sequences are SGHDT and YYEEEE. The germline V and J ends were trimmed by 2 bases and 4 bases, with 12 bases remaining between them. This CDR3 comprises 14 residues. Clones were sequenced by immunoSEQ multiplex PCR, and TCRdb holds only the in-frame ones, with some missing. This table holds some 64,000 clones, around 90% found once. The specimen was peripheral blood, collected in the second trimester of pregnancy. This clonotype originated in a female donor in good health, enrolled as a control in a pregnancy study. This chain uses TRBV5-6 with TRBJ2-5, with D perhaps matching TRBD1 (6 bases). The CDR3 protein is CASSFGQIGETQYF. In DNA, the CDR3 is TGTGCCAGCAGCTTTGGACAGATCGGAGAGACCCAGTACTTC.